These 18 T cell receptor beta chains were all obtained from the same sample, sequenced in a study of shared clonotypes between healthy human individuals. The repertoire was sequenced with immunoSEQ multiplex PCR; TCRdb's copy has only in-frame clones and lacks some. This sample yields 1.5 million to 1.9 million clones, of which about 98% are seen a single time; about 0.45% belongs to the top ten. The source material was naive CD4+ T cells sorted from blood. The subset denotes: CD45RA+ positively selected. The origin of the receptors is a man aged 25-45 years in good health.

CDR3 DNA: TGTGCCAGCAGGCGGCTACTTGGGGCCGGGGAGCTGTTTTTT. Translation: CASRRLLGAGELFF. The chain recombines TRBV7-8 with TRBJ2-2; no clear D gene. The V gene lost 6 bases and the J gene lost 6 bases, with 14 bases spanning the gap. This CDR3 has 14 residues. Germline V gives CDR1 SGHVS, CDR2 FQNEAQ.

The V gene is TRBV11-2, the J gene TRBJ2-7; 9 positions match TRBD2. The CDR3 consists of 16 residues. V shed 2 bases, J shed 4 bases, and the junction held 9 bases outside the gene matches. CDR1 is SGHAT, CDR2 FQNNGV, per germline. The CDR3 DNA sequence: TGTGCCAGCAGCTTACAAGCGGGAGGCCCCCTTTACGAGCAGTACTTC. It specifies CASSLQAGGPLYEQYF.

V and J are TRBV28 and TRBJ2-5; the D is unclear. Trimming took 3 bases from V and 10 from J, leaving 18 bases between them. Germline V CDR1 and CDR2: MDHEN, SYDVKM. The CDR3 totals 14 residues. CDR3 sequence: CASSFPETQYDQYF. CDR3 DNA: TGTGCCAGCAGTTTTCCGGAGACCCAGTATGACCAGTACTTC.

The rearrangement uses TRBV6-1 and TRBJ2-7; 13 bases are shared with TRBD2. After removal of 6 bases from V and 12 bases from J, the junction contained 11 bases not matched to a gene. The CDR3 loop spans 14 amino acids. Germline V gene sequence: CDR1 MNHNS, CDR2 SASEGT. The CDR3 DNA is TGTGCCAGCAGCCCACTAGCGGGAGGGCTGTTAGGGTACTTC. Translating gives CASSPLAGGLLGYF.

This clone appeared once. The V and J genes are TRBV4-1 and TRBJ2-5; TRBD2 is a possible D gene (5 bases). The CDR3 runs 16 residues. Trimming removed 0 bases at V and 4 bases at J, with 15 bases between. Germline CDR1 reads MGHRA; CDR2 reads YSYEKL. DNA for the CDR3: TGCGCCAGCAGCCAAGATCCCGGGGTAGGTGGAGAGACCCAGTACTTC. This translates into CASSQDPGVGGETQYF.

V is TRBV18 and J is TRBJ2-5; D gene unclear. CDR3 length: 14 residues. Per the germline V gene, CDR1 is KGHSH and CDR2 is LQKENI. Trimming took off 3 bases at V and 4 bases at J, with 12 bases between the two ends. In DNA, the CDR3 is TGTGCCAGCTCACCGCTTCGATCCTCAGAGACCCAGTACTTC. Translated, it gives CASSPLRSSETQYF.

V gene TRBV7-2 combines with J gene TRBJ2-5, with a possible D match to TRBD1 (6 bases). Germline CDR1 SGHTA, CDR2 FQGNSA. The CDR3 consists of 14 residues. Trimming removed 2 bases at V and 5 bases at J, with 12 bases between. The CDR3 here is CASSLNSGEETQYF. As DNA, the CDR3 is TGTGCCAGCAGCTTAAATTCAGGGGAGGAGACCCAGTACTTC. The full variable domain, in which reference TRBV7-2 and TRBJ2-5 provide the parts outside the CDR3, is GAGVSQSPSNKVTEKGKDVELRCDPISGHTALYWYRQSLGQGLEFLIYFQGNSAPDKSGLPSDRFSAERTGGSVSTLTIQRTQQEDSAVYLCASSLNSGEETQYFGPGTRLLVL.

This chain links TRBV5-1 with TRBJ2-6; D not resolved. Germline V CDR1 and CDR2: SGHRS, YFSETQ. The ends were cut back, 0 bases at V and 2 bases at J, with 12 bases in the middle. This CDR3 comprises 17 residues. DNA of the CDR3: TGCGCCAGCAGCTTGGGAGTTAGCCCAACTGGGGCCAACGTCCTGACTTTC. Translation gives CASSLGVSPTGANVLTF.

The chain links TRBV29-1 to TRBJ1-4; TRBD1 matches at 7 bases. The CDR3 is 13 residues long. Looked up from germline, CDR1 is SQVTM and CDR2 is ANQGSEA. The V and J ends lost 6 bases and 7 bases, in that order; junction bases with no gene match: 8. CDR3 region: CSVNRGTGEKLFF. CDR3 DNA sequence: TGCAGCGTAAACAGGGGTACCGGTGAAAAACTGTTTTTT.

The V gene is TRBV5-1, the J gene TRBJ2-3; perhaps TRBD1 as D (5 bases). Germline CDR1 reads SGHRS; CDR2 reads YFSETQ. The ends were cut back, 4 bases at V and 4 bases at J, with 16 bases in the middle. This CDR3 region has 15 residues. DNA of the CDR3: TGCGCCAGCAGCCCCGACCCTGCCAGGGCAGATACGCAGTATTTT. Residues: CASSPDPARADTQYF.

V is TRBV4-3 and J is TRBJ2-1; D unclear. The CDR3 is 15 residues long. V shed 3 bases and J shed 2 bases, with 11 bases lying between them. Germline V CDR1 and CDR2: LGHNA, YSLEER. CDR3: CASSQRMGTYNEQFF. The CDR3 DNA is TGCGCCAGCAGCCAGAGGATGGGCACCTACAATGAGCAGTTCTTC.

Details on this clone: At the DNA level, this CDR3 is encoded by other sequences in the same sample as well. The chain carries TRBV27 and TRBJ2-1; 10 bases are a match to TRBD2. This CDR3 spans 15 amino acids. J gave up 6 bases and V 5 bases, and 7 bases lay outside the gene matches. Looked up from germline, CDR1 is MNHEY and CDR2 is SMNVEV (reference sequence). CDR3 DNA sequence: TGTGCCAGCAGTCCCCTAGCGGGAGTTCCCAATGAGCAGTTCTTC. Translating it yields CASSPLAGVPNEQFF.

The chain couples TRBV7-2 to TRBJ1-4; D perhaps matches TRBD1 (6 bases). The CDR3 spans 15 residues. V lost 0 bases, J lost 11 bases, and 16 bases lay in between. Germline values: CDR1 SGHTA, CDR2 FQGNSA. For the CDR3, the DNA is TGTGCCAGCAGCTTAGCCGGGACAAGGGCTCTCAAACTGTTTTTT. Translation: CASSLAGTRALKLFF. The full variable domain, completed using reference TRBV7-2 and TRBJ1-4, is GAGVSQSPSNKVTEKGKDVELRCDPISGHTALYWYRQSLGQGLEFLIYFQGNSAPDKSGLPSDRFSAERTGGSVSTLTIQRTQQEDSAVYLCASSLAGTRALKLFFGSGTQLSVL.

This chain joins TRBV18 and TRBJ2-7, with D possibly TRBD2 on 5 matching bases. V was pared by 2 bases and J by 3 bases, with 17 bases between. Germline CDR1 KGHSH, CDR2 LQKENI. This CDR3 has 16 amino acids. CDR3 loop: CASSPSSRSGFYEQYF. CDR3 DNA: TGTGCCAGCTCACCAAGTTCGAGAAGCGGCTTCTACGAGCAGTACTTC. Looking up the rest from reference TRBV18 and TRBJ2-7 gives the full variable domain: NAGVMQNPRHLVRRRGQEARLRCSPMKGHSHVYWYRQLPEEGLKFMVYLQKENIIDESGMPKERFSAEFPKEGPSILRIQQVVRGDSAAYFCASSPSSRSGFYEQYFGPGTRLTVT.

This sequence joins TRBV7-2 and TRBJ1-2; unclear D gene. The CDR3 spans 17 residues. The V end lost 1 base, the J end lost 1 base, and 16 bases lay between the germline ends. Germline CDR1 is SGHTA and CDR2 is FQGNSA. The CDR3 nucleotides are TGTGCCAGCAGCTTAGTCTGGCAGGCCAAGAGTAACTATGGCTACACCTTC. This codes for CASSLVWQAKSNYGYTF.

CDR3 nucleotides: TGTGCCAGCAGCTTAACTTTCCAATCTTACGAGCAGTACTTC. Encoded protein: CASSLTFQSYEQYF. The V call is TRBV7-2, the J call TRBJ2-7; D is uncertain. The germline V gene encodes CDR1 SGHTA and CDR2 FQGNSA. CDR3 size: 14 residues. The V gene lost 2 bases and the J gene lost 4 bases, with 12 bases spanning the gap.

The V call is TRBV11-2, the J call TRBJ2-7; the D gene is possibly TRBD1 (8 bases). The CDR3 contains 15 residues. V lost 5 bases, J lost 3 bases, and 17 bases lay in between. Germline V gives CDR1 SGHAT, CDR2 FQNNGV. The CDR3 loop reads CASSPQTGEGYEQYF. In DNA, the CDR3 is TGTGCCAGCAGCCCCCAGACAGGGGAGGGCTACGAGCAGTACTTC.

The chain uses TRBV25-1 and TRBJ2-7; D is undetermined. Trimming removed 2 bases from V and 5 bases from J, with 10 bases in between. CDR1 is MGHDK, CDR2 SYGVNS, per germline. CDR3 length: 13 residues. Here the CDR3 reads CASSERARNEQYF. The CDR3 DNA reads as TGTGCCAGCAGTGAAAGGGCTAGAAACGAGCAGTACTTC.